The 16 T cell receptor beta chains listed next were all sequenced from one sample in a study of beta chain features in type 1 diabetes. All of the isolated RNA was reverse transcribed, so expressed TCRB transcripts were sequenced. Generated by immunoSEQ multiplex PCR, the TCRdb table keeps only in-frame clones and is missing some. The data contain 390,000 or so clones, around 13% of them singletons. Sequencing was carried out using naive CD4+ T cells from blood. Receptor source: a man aged 25 to 45 in good health.

This clone appeared a few times. The chain joins TRBV7-9 to TRBJ2-7, with D perhaps being TRBD1 or TRBD2 (5 bases each). This CDR3 region has 14 residues. The germline V gene has CDR1 SEHNR and CDR2 FQNEAQ (reference sequence). The V end lost 1 base, the J end lost 3 bases, and 10 bases lay between the germline ends. The CDR3 DNA follows: TGTGCCAGCAGCTTAGAAGGTGGGGGCTACGAGCAGTACGTC. Translation: CASSLEGGGYEQYV.

The sample holds a few counts of this clone. The chain joins TRBV4-3 to TRBJ2-5; possibly TRBD2 for D (6 bases). The V gene's germline CDR1 is LGHNA and CDR2 YSLEER. The V end lost 3 bases, the J end lost 5 bases, and 13 bases lay between the germline ends. CDR3 length: 14 amino acids. This chain's CDR3 is CASSQETRQETQYF. The CDR3, as DNA: TGCGCCAGCAGCCAGGAGACTAGGCAGGAGACCCAGTACTTC.

This clone was observed a handful of times. This chain connects TRBV18 to TRBJ2-3, with D possibly matching TRBD2 (6 bases). Between the trimmed V and J ends, which lost 6 bases and 2 bases, there was a span of 15 bases. The CDR3 has 15 residues. Germline V gene sequence: CDR1 KGHSH, CDR2 LQKENI. DNA for the CDR3: TGTGCCAGCTCGAAGGGGACTGGGAACACAGATACGCAGTATTTT. Translated: CASSKGTGNTDTQYF.

Here the CDR3 reads CASSLALVAGGPGTGELFF. As DNA, the CDR3 is TGTGCCAGCAGCTTAGCGCTAGTAGCGGGAGGGCCGGGCACCGGGGAGCTGTTTTTT. V and J are TRBV7-6 and TRBJ2-2, with 11 positions matching TRBD2. V was clipped by 0 bases and J by 4 bases; unmatched bases: 10. CDR3 length: 19 amino acids. Germline loops: CDR1 SGHVS, CDR2 FNYEAQ.

This clone appeared a few times. J is TRBJ2-5 and V is TRBV25-1; 10 nucleotides align to TRBD2. The germline V gene encodes CDR1 MGHDK and CDR2 SYGVNS. The junction had 5 bases not matched to a gene; V was cut back by 2 bases and J by 5 bases. The CDR3 is made up of 15 amino acids. The CDR3 loop is CASSEQRGGLETQYF. In DNA, the CDR3 is TGTGCCAGCAGTGAACAGCGGGGGGGCCTGGAGACCCAGTACTTC.

The chain links TRBV4-1 to TRBJ2-5, with TRBD2 matching 12 bases. The germline CDR1 and CDR2 sequences are MGHRA and YSYEKL. V lost 4 bases to trimming and J lost 2 bases; unmatched junction nucleotides: 5. This CDR3 is built from 16 residues. CDR3 coding DNA: TGCGCCAGCAGCCCCTGGACTAGCGGGGTACAAGAGACCCAGTACTTC. This sequence encodes CASSPWTSGVQETQYF.

This chain uses TRBV29-1 with TRBJ2-1, with no clear D. Between the trimmed V and J ends, which lost 5 bases and 4 bases, there was a span of 9 bases. Germline V gene lookup returns CDR1 SQVTM and CDR2 ANQGSEA. The CDR3 has 12 residues. Written as DNA, the CDR3 is TGCAGCGTTCGGAAGAGTTACAATGAGCAGTTCTTC. This encodes CSVRKSYNEQFF.

This clone was counted a few times. The V call is TRBV7-2, the J call TRBJ2-1; 11 bases match TRBD2. V dropped 2 bases and J dropped 0; count of bases not matched to a gene: 6. The CDR3 is 18 residues long. Germline V gene sequence: CDR1 SGHTA, CDR2 FQGNSA. The CDR3 protein is CASSLRTSGRSSYNEQFF. As DNA, the CDR3 is TGTGCCAGCAGCTTACGGACTAGCGGGCGAAGCTCCTACAATGAGCAGTTCTTC.

A few counts support this clone. The rearrangement joins TRBV30 to TRBJ2-3, with TRBD2 as a possible D gene (5 bases). Germline loops: CDR1 GTSNPN, CDR2 SVGIG (reference sequence). The CDR3 contains 16 residues. Trimming removed 2 bases at V and 1 base at J, with 16 bases between. CDR3 sequence: CAWSRLDRRGTDTQYF. The DNA of the CDR3 is TGTGCCTGGAGTCGCCTCGATAGGCGGGGCACAGATACGCAGTATTTT.

This clone was counted a few times. This chain joins TRBV5-1 and TRBJ1-2; D uncertain. V was cut by 3 bases and J by 6 bases, with 12 bases left in between. The CDR3 totals 13 residues. Germline CDR1 SGHRS, CDR2 YFSETQ. CDR3 DNA sequence: TGCGCCAGCAGCTACCCAGAGGGTCATGGCTACACCTTC. This sequence encodes CASSYPEGHGYTF.

The chain combines TRBV5-6 with TRBJ1-4; D ambiguous. The germline V gene encodes CDR1 SGHDT and CDR2 YYEEEE. The V gene lost 5 bases and the J gene lost 0 bases, with 5 bases spanning the gap. This CDR3 is built from 13 residues. CDR3 nucleotide sequence: TGTGCCAGCAGTCCCCCAACTAATGAAAAACTGTTTTTT. Translated, it gives CASSPPTNEKLFF.

The chain uses TRBV29-1 and TRBJ1-2, with D maybe TRBD1 (6 bases). Trimming stripped 5 bases from V and 4 bases from J, with 14 bases between. Looked up from germline, CDR1 is SQVTM and CDR2 is ANQGSEA. This CDR3 is 13 amino acids long. The CDR3 nucleotides are TGCAGCGTTCCCAGGGGTGTTAGCTATGGCTACACCTTC. Protein product: CSVPRGVSYGYTF.

The gene calls are TRBV2 and TRBJ2-7; D remains unclear. Trimming shortened V by 8 bases and J by 2 bases, and 13 bases separated the two germline ends. This CDR3 contains 13 residues. Germline V gene lookup returns CDR1 SNHLY and CDR2 FYNNEI. CDR3 region: CASFRDKTYEQYF. DNA for the CDR3: TGTGCCAGCTTTAGGGATAAAACCTACGAGCAGTACTTC.

This clone showed up just a few times. The rearrangement joins TRBV19 to TRBJ2-5, with 7 bases identical to TRBD1. The germline gives CDR1 LNHDA, CDR2 SQIVND (reference sequence). The CDR3 spans 14 residues. V shed 6 bases and J 1 base; nucleotides not matched to a gene: 5. In DNA form, the CDR3 reads TGTGCCAGTAGCTATCGGGACAGCCAAGAGACCCAGTACTTC. It yields the protein CASSYRDSQETQYF.

This clone has a handful of counts. J is TRBJ2-2 and V is TRBV10-3; 7 nucleotides line up with TRBD2. Unmatched junction bases numbered 8, after V lost 6 bases and J lost 4 bases. In germline, CDR1 is ENHRY, CDR2 SYGVKD. The CDR3 is made up of 15 amino acids. The CDR3 coding sequence is TGTGCCATCAGAAGAGCGGGACGTGGCACCGGGGAGCTGTTTTTT. As protein: CAIRRAGRGTGELFF.

This clone was counted only a few times. The J gene is TRBJ2-1, the V gene TRBV30, with 8 positions matching TRBD2. CDR1 and CDR2 (germline): GTSNPN, SVGIG (reference sequence). The CDR3 is 12 residues long. V trimming: 4 bases; J trimming: 7 bases; junction bases outside the gene matches: 3. This CDR3 is CAWNGGGNEQFF. CDR3 nucleotide sequence: TGTGCCTGGAATGGCGGGGGGAATGAGCAGTTCTTC. The variable domain in full, completed from reference TRBV30 and TRBJ2-1, reads SQTIHQWPATLVQPVGSPLSLECTVEGTSNPNLYWYRQAAGRGLQLLFYSVGIGQISSEVPQNLSASRPQDRQFILSSKKLLLSDSGFYLCAWNGGGNEQFFGPGTRLTVL.